This TCR beta chain originates from a study of blood T cell repertoires in COVID-19. Trimming took off 2 bases at V and 2 bases at J, with 16 bases between the two ends. This CDR3 contains 16 residues. Germline V gives CDR1 SGHDT, CDR2 YYEEEE. This table comes from immunoSEQ multiplex PCR, and its TCRdb copy is limited to in-frame clones, with some not included. The data contain fewer than 200,000 clones, 92% of them singletons. The source material was peripheral blood. The rearrangement uses TRBV5-6 and TRBJ1-1; a weak D match, TRBD1 (6 bases). This sequence originates from a man aged 30 to 45 with COVID-19, enrolled during active disease. CDR3 DNA: TGTGCCAGCAGCTTAAACATGAACAGGGAAAACACTGAAGCTTTCTTT. It specifies CASSLNMNRENTEAFF.